The next 12 T cell receptor beta chains were all read from a single sample in a study of T-cell memory formation after mild COVID-19. TCRdb reanalysed the 5' RACE reads using MiXCR and keeps one entry per CDR3 protein. The sample has approximately 46,000 distinct CDR3 sequences; about 6.3% are singletons. Sample: PBMCs or a T cell subset sorted from them (not recorded which). The receptor set was obtained from an adult who had mild COVID-19 (a few samples of this study predate the infection). Cell type and time point are not known.

The rearrangement joins TRBV4-1 to TRBJ2-1; D is possibly TRBD2 (5 bases). Germline CDR1 and CDR2: MGHRA and YSYEKL. Trimming pared 4 bases from V and 0 bases from J, leaving 16 bases between. The CDR3 consists of 17 residues. The CDR3 nucleotides read TGCGCCAGCAGCCTAGGGCGCGGGTTTAGCTCCTACAATGAGCAGTTCTTC. Translated, it gives CASSLGRGFSSYNEQFF.

This clonotype was observed a handful of times. The chain couples TRBV12-3 or TRBV12-4 to TRBJ2-5; the match to TRBD2 covers 7 bases. The ends lost 5 bases at V and 2 bases at J; junction bases unmatched: 8. The CDR3 is 15 amino acids. CDR3 in amino acids: CASSAGTNLQETQYF. CDR3 nucleotides: TGTGCCAGCAGTGCCGGGACTAACCTACAAGAGACCCAGTACTTC.

In this sample, this clonotype turned up many times. The genes are TRBV5-1 and TRBJ2-3; 10 bases fit TRBD1. V dropped 4 bases and J dropped 4; count of bases not matched to a gene: 6. CDR3 length: 15 residues. Germline values: CDR1 SGHRS, CDR2 YFSETQ. In nucleotides, the CDR3 is TGCGCCAGCAGCACCCCGACAGGGGGCGCAGATACGCAGTATTTT. Protein: CASSTPTGGADTQYF.

This clonotype was seen ten or more times. The chain recombines TRBV20-1 with TRBJ2-2; 15 nucleotides agree with TRBD2. This CDR3 spans 16 amino acids. Germline trimming cut 2 bases from V and 6 bases from J; bases unmatched to any gene: 4. Germline assignment: CDR1 DFQATT and CDR2 SNEGSKA (reference sequence). The chain's CDR3 is CSARRTSGRAAGELFF. CDR3 nucleotide sequence: TGCAGTGCTAGAAGGACTAGCGGGAGGGCCGCCGGGGAGCTGTTTTTT.

This clonotype was found many times. The J gene is TRBJ2-1, the V gene TRBV5-1; D is perhaps TRBD2 (6 bases). Trimming removed 1 base at V and 5 bases at J, with 13 bases between. CDR1 is SGHRS and CDR2 is YFSETQ in the germline V gene. This CDR3 comprises 15 residues. The CDR3 nucleotides are TGCGCCAGCAGCTTGAATGCGGGAACCAACAATGAGCAGTTCTTC. This sequence encodes CASSLNAGTNNEQFF.

There are many counts of this clonotype. The rearrangement links TRBV5-1 to TRBJ2-3; D is unclear. Germline values: CDR1 SGHRS, CDR2 YFSETQ. Trimming stripped 2 bases from V and 5 bases from J, with 3 bases between. The length of the CDR3 is 11 residues. CDR3 in DNA: TGCGCCAGCAGCTTACAAGATACGCAGTATTTT. Translating it yields CASSLQDTQYF.

This clonotype has at least ten counts. This chain connects TRBV19 to TRBJ1-2; 7 bases map to TRBD1. This CDR3 has 15 residues. The germline gives CDR1 LNHDA, CDR2 SQIVND (reference sequence). V lost 7 bases to trimming and J lost 5 bases; unmatched junction nucleotides: 13. Here the CDR3 reads CASTTRDRGNYGYTF. In DNA form, the CDR3 reads TGTGCCAGTACTACCCGGGACAGAGGAAATTATGGCTACACCTTC.

The chain employs TRBV18 and TRBJ2-5, with D tentatively TRBD2 (6 bases). This CDR3 has 13 residues. CDR1 KGHSH and CDR2 LQKENI come from the germline V gene. Trimming stripped 4 bases from V and 4 bases from J, with 10 bases between. The CDR3 nucleotides read TGTGCCAGCTCACTGCGGGAAGGAGAGACCCAGTACTTC. The encoded protein is CASSLREGETQYF.

This clonotype was detected a few times. The CDR3 loop reads CASITSNTDTQYF. The CDR3 region has the DNA TGTGCCAGCATCACTAGCAACACAGATACGCAGTATTTT. The chain joins TRBV5-5 to TRBJ2-3; D possibly corresponds to TRBD2 (6 bases). Germline V gives CDR1 SGHKS, CDR2 YYEKEE (reference sequence). The CDR3 length is 13 residues. Trimming took 6 bases from V and 2 from J, leaving 10 bases between them.

The chain joins TRBV6-2 or TRBV6-3 to TRBJ2-7; tentatively, D is TRBD1 (6 bases). Germline lookup yields CDR1 MNHEY and CDR2 SVGEGT. Trimming shortened V by 7 bases and J by 2 bases, and 9 bases separated the two germline ends. The CDR3 is made up of 12 amino acids. The CDR3 is CASTDSPYEQYF. The CDR3 region has the DNA TGTGCCAGCACGGACAGCCCCTACGAGCAGTACTTC.

This clonotype was seen many times. J is TRBJ2-1 and V is TRBV7-3; 11 bases line up with TRBD2. Germline V gives CDR1 SGHTA, CDR2 FQGTGA. V shed 5 bases, J shed 4 bases, and the junction held 10 bases outside the gene matches. The length of the CDR3 is 17 residues. CDR3 coding DNA: TGTGCCAGCAGCCGCCGCGGGGGGACTAGCGGATACAATGAGCAGTTCTTC. This sequence encodes CASSRRGGTSGYNEQFF. Full variable domain (rest looked up from reference TRBV7-3 and TRBJ2-1): GAGVSQTPSNKVTEKGKYVELRCDPISGHTALYWYRQSLGQGPEFLIYFQGTGAADDSGLPNDRFFAVRPEGSVSTLKIQRTERGDSAVYLCASSRRGGTSGYNEQFFGPGTRLTVL.

CDR3 coding DNA: TGTGCCAGCGCCCGGAGGGGCAGGGGGCCGGCTGGGGCCAACGTCCTGACTTTC. Protein: CASARRGRGPAGANVLTF. The chain joins TRBV12-3 or TRBV12-4 to TRBJ2-6; TRBD1 aligns across 8 bases. The V and J ends lost 8 bases and 2 bases, in that order; junction bases with no gene match: 14. The CDR3 length is 18 residues.